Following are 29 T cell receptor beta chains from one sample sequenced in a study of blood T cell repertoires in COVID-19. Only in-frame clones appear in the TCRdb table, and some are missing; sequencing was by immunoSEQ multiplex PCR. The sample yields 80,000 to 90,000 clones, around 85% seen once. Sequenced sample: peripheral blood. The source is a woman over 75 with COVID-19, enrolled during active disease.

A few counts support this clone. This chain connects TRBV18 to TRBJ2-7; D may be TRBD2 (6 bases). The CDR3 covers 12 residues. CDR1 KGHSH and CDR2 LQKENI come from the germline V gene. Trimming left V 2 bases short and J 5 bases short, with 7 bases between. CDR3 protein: CASSPGGDEQYF. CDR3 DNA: TGTGCCAGCTCACCAGGCGGGGACGAGCAGTACTTC. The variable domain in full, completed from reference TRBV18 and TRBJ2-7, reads NAGVMQNPRHLVRRRGQEARLRCSPMKGHSHVYWYRQLPEEGLKFMVYLQKENIIDESGMPKERFSAEFPKEGPSILRIQQVVRGDSAAYFCASSPGGDEQYFGPGTRLTVT.

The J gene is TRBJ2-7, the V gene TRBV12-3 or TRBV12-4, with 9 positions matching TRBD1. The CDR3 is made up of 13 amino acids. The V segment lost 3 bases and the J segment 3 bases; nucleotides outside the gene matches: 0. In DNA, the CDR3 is TGTGCCAGCAGTTTGGGACAGGGCTACGAGCAGTACTTC. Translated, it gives CASSLGQGYEQYF.

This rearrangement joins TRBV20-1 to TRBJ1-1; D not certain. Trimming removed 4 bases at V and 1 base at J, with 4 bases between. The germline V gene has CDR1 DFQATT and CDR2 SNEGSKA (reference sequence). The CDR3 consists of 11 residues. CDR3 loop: CSAIGNTEAFF. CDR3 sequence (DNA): TGCAGTGCTATCGGGAACACTGAAGCTTTCTTT.

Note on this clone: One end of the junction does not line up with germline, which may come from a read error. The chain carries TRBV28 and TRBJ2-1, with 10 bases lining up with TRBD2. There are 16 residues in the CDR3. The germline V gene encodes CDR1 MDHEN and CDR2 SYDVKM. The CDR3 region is CASSGLSGGNYNAQFF. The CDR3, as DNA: TGTGCCAGCAGTGGGCTTAGCGGGGGGAACTACAATGCGCAGTTCTTC. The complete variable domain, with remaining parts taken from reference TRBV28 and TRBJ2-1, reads DVKVTQSSRYLVKRTGEKVFLECVQDMDHENMFWYRQDPGLGLRLIYFSYDVKMKEKGDIPEGYSVSREKKERFSLILESASTNQTSMYLCASSGLSGGNYNAQFFGPGTRLTVL.

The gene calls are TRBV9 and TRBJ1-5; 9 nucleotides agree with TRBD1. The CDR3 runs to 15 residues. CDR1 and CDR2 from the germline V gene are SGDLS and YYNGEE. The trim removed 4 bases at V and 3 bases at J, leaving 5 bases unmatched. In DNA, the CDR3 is TGTGCCAGCAGCACCACAGGGGGCCTCAATCAGCCCCAGCATTTT. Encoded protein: CASSTTGGLNQPQHF.

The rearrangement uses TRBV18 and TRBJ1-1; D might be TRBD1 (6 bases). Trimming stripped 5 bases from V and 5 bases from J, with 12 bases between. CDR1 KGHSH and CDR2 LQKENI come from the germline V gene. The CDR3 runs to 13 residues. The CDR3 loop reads CASSNNGQTEAFF. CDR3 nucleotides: TGTGCCAGCTCAAATAACGGACAGACTGAAGCTTTCTTT.

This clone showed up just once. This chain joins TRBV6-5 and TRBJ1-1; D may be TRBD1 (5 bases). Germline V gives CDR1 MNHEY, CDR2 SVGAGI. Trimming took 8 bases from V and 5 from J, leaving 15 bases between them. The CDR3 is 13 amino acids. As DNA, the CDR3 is TGTGCCAGCTCCACTGGACATCTGACTGAAGCTTTCTTT. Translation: CASSTGHLTEAFF.

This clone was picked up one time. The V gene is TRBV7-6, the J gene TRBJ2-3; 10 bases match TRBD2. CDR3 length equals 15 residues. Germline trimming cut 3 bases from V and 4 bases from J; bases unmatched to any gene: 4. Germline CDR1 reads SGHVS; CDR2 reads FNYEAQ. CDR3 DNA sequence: TGTGCCAGCAGCTTGCAGCGGGAGGGTCCAGATACGCAGTATTTT. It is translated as CASSLQREGPDTQYF. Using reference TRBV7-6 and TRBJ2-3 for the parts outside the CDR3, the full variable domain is GAGVSQSPRYKVTKRGQDVALRCDPISGHVSLYWYRQALGQGPEFLTYFNYEAQQDKSGLPNDRFSAERPEGSISTLTIQRTEQRDSAMYRCASSLQREGPDTQYFGPGTRLTVL.

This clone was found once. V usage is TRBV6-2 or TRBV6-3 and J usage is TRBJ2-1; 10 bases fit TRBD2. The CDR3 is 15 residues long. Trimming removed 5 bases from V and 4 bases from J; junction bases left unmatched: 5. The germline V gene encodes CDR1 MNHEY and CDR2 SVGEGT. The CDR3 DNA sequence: TGTGCCAGCAGTCACCTAGCGGGGGCATACAATGAGCAGTTCTTC. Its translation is CASSHLAGAYNEQFF.

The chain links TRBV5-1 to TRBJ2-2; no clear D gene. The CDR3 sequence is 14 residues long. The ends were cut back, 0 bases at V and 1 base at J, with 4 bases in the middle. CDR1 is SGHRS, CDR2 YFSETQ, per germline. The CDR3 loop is CASSLGQNTGELFF. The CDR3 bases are TGCGCCAGCAGCTTGGGACAGAACACCGGGGAGCTGTTTTTT.

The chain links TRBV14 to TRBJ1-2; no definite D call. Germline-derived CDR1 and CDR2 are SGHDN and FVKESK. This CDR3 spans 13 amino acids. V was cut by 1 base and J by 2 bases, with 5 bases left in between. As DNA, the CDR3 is TGTGCCAGCAGCCAAGTTTCAAACTATGGCTACACCTTC. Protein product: CASSQVSNYGYTF.

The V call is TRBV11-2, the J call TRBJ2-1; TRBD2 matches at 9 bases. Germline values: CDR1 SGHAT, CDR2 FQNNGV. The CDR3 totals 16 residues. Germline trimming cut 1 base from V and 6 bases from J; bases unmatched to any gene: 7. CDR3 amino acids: CASSLGVRGGPNEQFF. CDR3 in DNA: TGTGCCAGCAGCTTAGGAGTGCGGGGGGGCCCCAATGAGCAGTTCTTC.

The CDR3 region has the DNA TGTGCCAGTAGTATGGGGCAGGCTGGAGCCTACACCTTC. It codes for CASSMGQAGAYTF. The rearrangement uses TRBV19 and TRBJ1-2; tentatively, D is TRBD1 (5 bases). Germline CDR1 reads LNHDA; CDR2 reads SQIVND (reference sequence). V dropped 3 bases and J dropped 10 bases, with 15 bases sitting between them. The CDR3 is 13 residues long.

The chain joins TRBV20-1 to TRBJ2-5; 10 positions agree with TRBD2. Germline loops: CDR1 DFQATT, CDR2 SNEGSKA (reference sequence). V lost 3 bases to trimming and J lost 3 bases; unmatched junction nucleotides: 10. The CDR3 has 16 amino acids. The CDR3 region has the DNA TGCAGTGCTAGTCAGGGCAAAGGACTAGCGGAAGAGACCCAGTACTTC. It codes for CSASQGKGLAEETQYF.

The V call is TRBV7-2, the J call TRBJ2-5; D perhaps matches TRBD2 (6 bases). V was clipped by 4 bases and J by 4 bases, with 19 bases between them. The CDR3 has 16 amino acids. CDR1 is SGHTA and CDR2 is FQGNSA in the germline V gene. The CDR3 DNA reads TGTGCCAGCAGCTCAGGAGGGGTCCACGTCGGAGAGACCCAGTACTTC. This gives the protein CASSSGGVHVGETQYF.

The CDR3 bases are TGTGCCAGCAGCCAAGATTCCCTCGGGGAGCAGTTCTTC. This gives the protein CASSQDSLGEQFF. V gene TRBV4-2 combines with J gene TRBJ2-1; D gene uncertain. The CDR3 is made up of 13 amino acids. From germline, CDR1 is LGHNA and CDR2 YNFKEQ. The germline V and J ends were trimmed by 0 bases and 10 bases, with 10 bases remaining between them.

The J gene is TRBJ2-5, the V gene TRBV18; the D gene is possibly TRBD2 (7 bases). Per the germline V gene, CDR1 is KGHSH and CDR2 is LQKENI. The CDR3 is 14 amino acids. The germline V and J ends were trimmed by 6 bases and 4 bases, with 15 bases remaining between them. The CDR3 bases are TGTGCCAGCTCCACCTGGGGGGGGCGAGAGACCCAGTACTTC. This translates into CASSTWGGRETQYF.

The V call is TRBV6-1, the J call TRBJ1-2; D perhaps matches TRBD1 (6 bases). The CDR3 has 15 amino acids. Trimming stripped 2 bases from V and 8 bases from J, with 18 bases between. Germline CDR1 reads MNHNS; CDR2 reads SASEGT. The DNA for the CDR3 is TGTGCCAGCAGTGAACCCTATACAGGGTTCCGGGGCTACACCTTC. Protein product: CASSEPYTGFRGYTF.

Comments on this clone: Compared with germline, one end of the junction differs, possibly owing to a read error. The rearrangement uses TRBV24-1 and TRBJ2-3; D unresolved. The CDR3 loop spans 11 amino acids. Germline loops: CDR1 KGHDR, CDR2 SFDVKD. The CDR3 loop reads CATSDFPLYFF. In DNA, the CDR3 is TGTGCCACCAGTGATTTCCCGCTATATTTTTTT.

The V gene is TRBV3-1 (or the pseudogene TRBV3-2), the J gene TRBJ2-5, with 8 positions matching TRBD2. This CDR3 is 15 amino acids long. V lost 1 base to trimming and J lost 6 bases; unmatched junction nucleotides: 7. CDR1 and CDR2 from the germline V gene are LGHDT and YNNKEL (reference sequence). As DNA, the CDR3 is TGTGCCAGCAGCCAAGTTTCGGGGGGGGCACAGACCCAGTACTTC. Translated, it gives CASSQVSGGAQTQYF.

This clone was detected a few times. The CDR3 loop reads CASSPAVYQPQHF. As DNA, the CDR3 is TGTGCCAGCTCACCTGCAGTGTATCAGCCCCAGCATTTT. The gene calls are TRBV18 and TRBJ1-5; D remains unclear. V shed 3 bases and J shed 5 bases, with 8 bases lying between them. The germline V gene has CDR1 KGHSH and CDR2 LQKENI. The length of the CDR3 is 13 residues.

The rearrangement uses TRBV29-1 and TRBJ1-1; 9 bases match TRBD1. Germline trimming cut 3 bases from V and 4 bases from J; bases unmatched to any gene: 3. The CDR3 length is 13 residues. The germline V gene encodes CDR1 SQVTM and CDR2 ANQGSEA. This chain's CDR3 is CSVEGQGGTEAFF. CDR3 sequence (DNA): TGCAGCGTTGAGGGACAGGGAGGCACTGAAGCTTTCTTT.

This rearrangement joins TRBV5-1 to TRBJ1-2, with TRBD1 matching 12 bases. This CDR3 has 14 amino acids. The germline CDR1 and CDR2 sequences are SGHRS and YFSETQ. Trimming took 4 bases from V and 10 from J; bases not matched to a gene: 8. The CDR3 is CASSTTGTGGVYTF. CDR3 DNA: TGCGCCAGCAGCACCACCGGGACAGGGGGCGTCTACACCTTC.

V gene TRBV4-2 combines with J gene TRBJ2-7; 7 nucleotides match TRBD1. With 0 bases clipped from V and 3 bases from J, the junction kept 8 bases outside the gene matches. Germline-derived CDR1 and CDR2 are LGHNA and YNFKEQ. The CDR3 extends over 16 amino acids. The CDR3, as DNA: TGTGCCAGCAGCCAAGATTGGGACAGTCTATTCTACGAGCAGTACTTC. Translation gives CASSQDWDSLFYEQYF.

CDR3 region: CASSYAGFGANVLTF. Written as DNA, the CDR3 is TGTGCCAGCAGTTACGCGGGTTTTGGGGCCAACGTCCTGACTTTC. The genes are TRBV6-5 and TRBJ2-6; D is perhaps TRBD2 (5 bases). V lost 2 bases, J lost 3 bases, and 8 bases lay in between. This CDR3 region has 15 residues. Germline V CDR1 and CDR2: MNHEY, SVGAGI.

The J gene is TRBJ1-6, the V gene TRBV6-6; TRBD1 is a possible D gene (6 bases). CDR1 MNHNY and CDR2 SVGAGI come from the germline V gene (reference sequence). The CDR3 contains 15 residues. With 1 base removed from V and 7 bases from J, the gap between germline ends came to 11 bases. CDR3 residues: CASSYYGGSNSPLHF. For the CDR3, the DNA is TGTGCCAGCAGTTACTATGGGGGCTCGAATTCACCCCTCCACTTT.

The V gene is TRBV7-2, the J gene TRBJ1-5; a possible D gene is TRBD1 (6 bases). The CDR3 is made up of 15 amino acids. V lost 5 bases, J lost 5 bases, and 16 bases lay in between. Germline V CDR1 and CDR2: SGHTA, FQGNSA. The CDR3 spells CASSRGAGGDQPQHF. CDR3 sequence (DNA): TGTGCCAGCAGCCGGGGGGCAGGAGGGGATCAGCCCCAGCATTTT. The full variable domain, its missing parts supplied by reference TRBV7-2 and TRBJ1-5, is GAGVSQSPSNKVTEKGKDVELRCDPISGHTALYWYRQSLGQGLEFLIYFQGNSAPDKSGLPSDRFSAERTGGSVSTLTIQRTQQEDSAVYLCASSRGAGGDQPQHFGDGTRLSIL.

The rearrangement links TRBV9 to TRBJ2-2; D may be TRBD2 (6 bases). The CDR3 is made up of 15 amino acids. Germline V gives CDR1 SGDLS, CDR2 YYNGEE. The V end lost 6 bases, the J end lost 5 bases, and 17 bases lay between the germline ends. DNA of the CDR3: TGTGCCAGCACCAGCGGACTATGGGCGACCGGGGAGCTGTTTTTT. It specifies CASTSGLWATGELFF.

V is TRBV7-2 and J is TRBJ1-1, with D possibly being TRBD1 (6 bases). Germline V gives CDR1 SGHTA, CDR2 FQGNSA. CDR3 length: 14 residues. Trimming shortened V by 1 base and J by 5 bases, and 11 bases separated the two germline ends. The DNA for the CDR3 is TGTGCCAGCAGCTTAGAAAGGGGGTTTACTGAAGCTTTCTTT. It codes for CASSLERGFTEAFF.